Included here is one T cell receptor beta chain sequence, with context. The data derive from a study of blood T cell repertoires in COVID-19. Study background: Italy, Spain and the United States were the sources of the convalescent and acute COVID-19 samples. T cells, B-cell-depleted T cells, or PBMCs supplied cDNA or gDNA.

Authors' methods: Amplification with reference gene primers provided the estimates of nucleated cell counts. Libraries were prepared by immunoSEQ multiplex PCR; TCRdb keeps only in-frame clonotypes and omits some of them. The V and J calls and the clone size are those of that table, but D and trimming were determined from the DNA. Here the sample spans over 85,000 clones, about three quarters being singletons. This sequence was found in a woman of 80 years or more with active or convalescent COVID-19. The sequenced sample consisted of peripheral blood.

The CDR3 protein is CASSGAGGPTGELFF. The CDR3 nucleotides are TGTGCCAGCAGTGGTGCGGGAGGGCCGACCGGGGAGCTGTTTTTT. The rearrangement uses TRBV2 and TRBJ2-2; 9 nucleotides agree with TRBD2. The V gene's germline CDR1 is SNHLY and CDR2 FYNNEI. There are 15 residues in the CDR3. J lost 5 bases, V lost 4 bases, and 5 bases had no gene match. Full variable domain (remainder filled in from reference TRBV2 and TRBJ2-2): EPEVTQTPSHQVTQMGQEVILRCVPISNHLYFYWYRQILGQKVEFLVSFYNNEISEKSEIFDDQFSVERPDGSNFTLKIRSTKLEDSAMYFCASSGAGGPTGELFFGEGSRLTVL.